The 11 T cell receptor beta chains listed next were all sequenced from one sample in a study of shared clonotypes between healthy human individuals. Profiled with immunoSEQ multiplex PCR; TCRdb holds only in-frame clones, not every one. The table has over a million clones, around 97% seen once. Specimen: naive CD4+ T cells sorted from blood. Subset in this sample: CD45RA+ positively selected. Every receptor here comes from a man aged 25 to 40 in good health.

V is TRBV6-5 and J is TRBJ2-7, with 7 bases matching TRBD1. The CDR3 spans 14 residues. V lost 7 bases and J lost 5; bases outside the gene matches: 11. Germline CDR1 reads MNHEY; CDR2 reads SVGAGI. CDR3 DNA sequence: TGTGCCAGCACCTACCCGGGACAGTCCCACGAGCAGTACTTC. Translation gives CASTYPGQSHEQYF.

J is TRBJ2-1 and V is TRBV5-5, with 10 bases lining up with TRBD2. Germline assignment: CDR1 SGHKS and CDR2 YYEKEE (reference sequence). J lost 0 bases, V lost 1 base, and 10 bases had no gene match. This CDR3 is built from 19 residues. CDR3 DNA sequence: TGTGCCAGCAGCTTGACCCCTAGCGGGAGCCGTAGCTCCTACAATGAGCAGTTCTTC. It is translated as CASSLTPSGSRSSYNEQFF.

As concerns this clone: Other DNA sequences in the same sample also yield this CDR3. This rearrangement joins TRBV11-3 to TRBJ2-1; 7 bases fit TRBD2. V lost 1 base and J lost 5; bases outside the gene matches: 5. CDR1 SGHNT and CDR2 YENEEA come from the germline V gene. The CDR3 is 15 residues long. The CDR3 loop reads CASSLGGSRNNEQFF. CDR3 DNA: TGTGCCAGCAGCTTAGGCGGGAGCCGAAACAATGAGCAGTTCTTC.

This chain connects TRBV28 to TRBJ2-1, with D possibly matching TRBD2 (7 bases). The V gene's germline CDR1 is MDHEN and CDR2 SYDVKM. The V end lost 6 bases, the J end lost 3 bases, and 18 bases lay between the germline ends. The CDR3 covers 16 residues. CDR3 sequence reads: CASSRGRGPGYNEQFF. CDR3 in DNA: TGTGCCAGCAGCCGAGGGCGGGGGCCTGGCTACAATGAGCAGTTCTTC.

This chain links TRBV7-9 with TRBJ1-1, with D possibly being TRBD1 (5 bases). This CDR3 has 15 amino acids. V lost 4 bases, J lost 0 bases, and 12 bases lay in between. CDR1 SEHNR and CDR2 FQNEAQ come from the germline V gene (reference sequence). CDR3 loop: CASSSQGTMNTEAFF. The CDR3 DNA reads as TGTGCCAGCAGCTCACAAGGGACGATGAACACTGAAGCTTTCTTT. The full variable domain, in which reference TRBV7-9 and TRBJ1-1 provide the parts outside the CDR3, is DTGVSQNPRHKITKRGQNVTFRCDPISEHNRLYWYRQTLGQGPEFLTYFQNEAQLEKSRLLSDRFSAERPKGSFSTLEIQRTEQGDSAMYLCASSSQGTMNTEAFFGQGTRLTVV.

This chain joins TRBV5-4 and TRBJ2-1; TRBD2 matches 8 bases. Germline V gene lookup returns CDR1 SGHNT and CDR2 YYREEE (reference sequence). This CDR3 contains 16 residues. The trim removed 5 bases at V and 0 bases at J, leaving 7 bases unmatched. CDR3 in amino acids: CASRRGLDSSYNEQFF. The CDR3 coding sequence is TGTGCCAGCAGAAGGGGACTAGACAGCTCCTACAATGAGCAGTTCTTC. The whole variable domain, filled in from reference TRBV5-4 and TRBJ2-1, reads ETGVTQSPTHLIKTRGQQVTLRCSSQSGHNTVSWYQQALGQGPQFIFQYYREEENGRGNFPPRFSGLQFPNYSSELNVNALELDDSALYLCASRRGLDSSYNEQFFGPGTRLTVL.

V is TRBV5-4 and J is TRBJ2-2; D perhaps matches TRBD1 (5 bases). This CDR3 has 17 residues. Germline values: CDR1 SGHNT, CDR2 YYREEE (reference sequence). Trimming took 4 bases from V and 0 from J, leaving 16 bases between them. The CDR3 nucleotides are TGTGCCAGCAGCCAAGACCCAGGGATCGCGAACACCGGGGAGCTGTTTTTT. Translating gives CASSQDPGIANTGELFF.

This CDR3 is CASSLERITDTQYF. The DNA for the CDR3 is TGTGCCAGCAGCTTGGAACGGATTACAGATACGCAGTATTTT. V usage is TRBV5-6 and J usage is TRBJ2-3; D uncertain. Germline assignment: CDR1 SGHDT and CDR2 YYEEEE. V gave up 0 bases and J gave up 3 bases, with 8 bases separating them. This CDR3 has 14 residues.

This clone was observed a single time. This sequence joins TRBV6-4 and TRBJ1-5; 9 nucleotides align to TRBD1. J lost 7 bases, V lost 6 bases, and 10 bases had no gene match. In germline, CDR1 is MRHNA, CDR2 SNTAGT. This CDR3 is built from 15 residues. The CDR3 nucleotides are TGTGCCAGCAGCCCGAACAGGGGGCGGGGGCAGCCCCAGCATTTT. Its protein product is CASSPNRGRGQPQHF.

Concerning this clone itself: Within the sample, other DNA sequences also encode this same CDR3. This chain links TRBV5-1 with TRBJ2-5; 8 nucleotides align to TRBD1. The CDR3 length is 15 residues. J gave up 3 bases and V 0 bases, and 4 bases lay outside the gene matches. Germline CDR1 reads SGHRS; CDR2 reads YFSETQ. The CDR3 region is CASSLGGTGEETQYF. CDR3 nucleotide sequence: TGCGCCAGCAGCTTGGGAGGGACAGGAGAAGAGACCCAGTACTTC.

This chain uses TRBV2 with TRBJ2-7, with D hard to call. The CDR3 runs 12 residues. Trimming pared 7 bases from V and 0 bases from J, leaving 7 bases between. Germline CDR1 is SNHLY and CDR2 is FYNNEI. CDR3 in DNA: TGTGCCAGCAAGCCGGACTCCTACGAGCAGTACTTC. Protein sequence: CASKPDSYEQYF.